The entry below gives a single T cell receptor (beta chain) sequence along with its context. Its antigen is unidentified. This sample stems from a study of OX40 agonist ivuxolimab in advanced cancers. Study conclusions and caveats: What antigens the expanded peripheral T cells recognized was never established. CD4+ and CD8+ T cells in blood underwent clonal expansion by week 6 at 0.1 to 3.0 mg/kg.

The investigators sampled blood at baseline, at cycle 4 day 1, and at cycle 7 day 1. Per the germline V gene, CDR1 is MNHEY and CDR2 is SMNVEV (reference sequence). V lost 3 bases, J lost 3 bases, and 8 bases lay in between. This CDR3 spans 13 amino acids. The repertoire was sequenced with immunoSEQ multiplex PCR; TCRdb's copy has only in-frame clones and lacks some. The table records roughly 72,000 clones, just under 95% of them present only once. The material sequenced was CD4+ or CD8+ T cells sorted from blood, taken in a trial of the OX40 agonist ivuxolimab. The origin of this receptor is an adult with an advanced solid tumor such as melanoma, head and neck, liver or kidney cancer. The chain recombines TRBV27 with TRBJ1-1; no reliable D call. The CDR3 nucleotides read TGTGCCAGCAGTTTTAATCAGGACACTGAAGCTTTCTTT. Protein product: CASSFNQDTEAFF.